Given below is one T cell receptor (beta chain) in context. This clonotype turned up a few times. What antigen it recognizes has not been identified. No qualities accompany the bases; no much larger clone lies one base away. The data derive from a study of blood T cells in healthy people across ages (dated by TCRdb to 2015 to 2017). Study-level background: Template switching captured roughly one uniquely barcoded TCR beta cDNA molecule per two T cells in model experiments. Using deep sequencing normalized with unique cDNA molecular identifiers, the study measured how TCR beta repertoire diversity changes with age. The donors were divided into four age groups: young (average approximately 17 years), middle-aged (roughly 42), aged (approximately 59) and long-lived (82). To avoid experimental bias, donors of different ages were spread randomly across the sequencing lanes. For two donors (one aged 18 to 30 and one aged 80 or older), the study analyzed two additional independent replicas of 1 million unique cDNA reads from the same blood draw.

Library construction relied on 5' RACE. The run used an Illumina HiSeq 2500. A second roughly 6 to 12 cycle PCR used a sample-barcoded 5' primer and a J-beta primer mix. Each TCR beta cDNA molecule received a unique molecular identifier from a template-switch 5' adaptor carrying 12 random nucleotides. Each sample yielded at least 2.5 million CDR3-containing paired-end reads. The Mint cDNA synthesis kit, primed by a TRBC-specific oligonucleotide, was used to synthesize first-strand cDNA from all RNA. All cDNA was treated with uracil-DNA glycosylase and then went through a first 18-cycle PCR with the universal primers M1SS and BC2_uni_R. As for the original processing: Each sample was normalized by randomly selecting 1 million high-quality reads, each carrying a distinct molecular identifier. Reads sharing molecular identifiers were discarded rather than binned into consensus sequences. MiTCR, run with a Q25 quality threshold and the strictest error-elimination algorithm, handled CDR3 identification, clonotype clustering and error correction. A nonparametric unseen species model with Euler transformation was used to estimate a lower bound on total TCR beta diversity. The raw public reads went through TCRdb reprocessing: fastp at Q25, MiXCR clone calling, in-frame beta chains kept. Each entry is one CDR3 protein sequence, shown with its most common DNA and genes. For this entry, the V and J calls and clone size follow TCRdb and not the study's own pipeline. The sample has 1.2 million to 1.5 million distinct CDR3 sequences on record, around two fifths of them singletons. The ten largest account for roughly 7.9% of the sample.

The donors were a few dozen Caucasian individuals from Russia, aged roughly 6 to 95 years, who were systemically healthy. Each donor gave around 9 milliliters of peripheral blood, collected into EDTA-treated Vacutainer tubes. PBMCs were isolated by Ficoll-Paque density-gradient centrifugation, with at least 6.5 million obtained per sample. Trizol reagent was used to extract total RNA from the PBMCs, yielding at least 6 micrograms per sample. Naive CD45RAhigh/CD27high T cell percentages were measured by flow cytometry on a PBMC aliquot from every donor. V has 3 bases trimmed and J has 2 bases trimmed; junction bases matching no gene number 8. The CDR1 and CDR2 encoded by the germline V gene are SGHRS and YFSETQ. The CDR3 measures 16 amino acids from cysteine to phenylalanine. CDR3 DNA is the only sequence kept; it has 48 bases, read in frame from the first base. General study outcomes and caveats: The CMV infection status of donors was not known, potentially confounding age-related changes in expanded clonotypes. Compared with the aged group, more naive CD4+ T cells, fewer expanded clones and increased TCR diversity were shown by the long-lived group, suggesting age selection. As age increased, observed TCR beta diversity per million T cells dropped in a roughly linear way, and a significant reduction was already evident by age 40. The percentage of naive T cells measured by flow cytometry correlated strongly with observed TCR beta diversity. Since profiling was done on bulk unsorted PBMCs, naive and antigen-experienced compartments could not be conclusively compared. Total diversity estimates from one million sequenced T cells were considered lower bounds and underestimates.

The clonotype originates from a woman younger than 30 in good health. The sample was blood. Recombination linked TRBV5-1 to TRBJ2-1; a stretch of 7 junction bases matches TRBD2. The CDR3 protein sequence reads: CASSSDLAATYNEQFF. The base sequence is TGCGCCAGCAGCTCGGATCTAGCGGCGACCTACAATGAGCAGTTCTTC. Beyond the CDR3, the reference TRBV5-1 and TRBJ2-1 genes provide the residues; the full variable domain reads: KAGVTQTPRYLIKTRGQQVTLSCSPISGHRSVSWYQQTPGQGLQFLFEYFSETQRNKGNFPGRFSGRQFSNSRSEMNVSTLELGDSALYLCASSSDLAATYNEQFFGPGTRLTVL.